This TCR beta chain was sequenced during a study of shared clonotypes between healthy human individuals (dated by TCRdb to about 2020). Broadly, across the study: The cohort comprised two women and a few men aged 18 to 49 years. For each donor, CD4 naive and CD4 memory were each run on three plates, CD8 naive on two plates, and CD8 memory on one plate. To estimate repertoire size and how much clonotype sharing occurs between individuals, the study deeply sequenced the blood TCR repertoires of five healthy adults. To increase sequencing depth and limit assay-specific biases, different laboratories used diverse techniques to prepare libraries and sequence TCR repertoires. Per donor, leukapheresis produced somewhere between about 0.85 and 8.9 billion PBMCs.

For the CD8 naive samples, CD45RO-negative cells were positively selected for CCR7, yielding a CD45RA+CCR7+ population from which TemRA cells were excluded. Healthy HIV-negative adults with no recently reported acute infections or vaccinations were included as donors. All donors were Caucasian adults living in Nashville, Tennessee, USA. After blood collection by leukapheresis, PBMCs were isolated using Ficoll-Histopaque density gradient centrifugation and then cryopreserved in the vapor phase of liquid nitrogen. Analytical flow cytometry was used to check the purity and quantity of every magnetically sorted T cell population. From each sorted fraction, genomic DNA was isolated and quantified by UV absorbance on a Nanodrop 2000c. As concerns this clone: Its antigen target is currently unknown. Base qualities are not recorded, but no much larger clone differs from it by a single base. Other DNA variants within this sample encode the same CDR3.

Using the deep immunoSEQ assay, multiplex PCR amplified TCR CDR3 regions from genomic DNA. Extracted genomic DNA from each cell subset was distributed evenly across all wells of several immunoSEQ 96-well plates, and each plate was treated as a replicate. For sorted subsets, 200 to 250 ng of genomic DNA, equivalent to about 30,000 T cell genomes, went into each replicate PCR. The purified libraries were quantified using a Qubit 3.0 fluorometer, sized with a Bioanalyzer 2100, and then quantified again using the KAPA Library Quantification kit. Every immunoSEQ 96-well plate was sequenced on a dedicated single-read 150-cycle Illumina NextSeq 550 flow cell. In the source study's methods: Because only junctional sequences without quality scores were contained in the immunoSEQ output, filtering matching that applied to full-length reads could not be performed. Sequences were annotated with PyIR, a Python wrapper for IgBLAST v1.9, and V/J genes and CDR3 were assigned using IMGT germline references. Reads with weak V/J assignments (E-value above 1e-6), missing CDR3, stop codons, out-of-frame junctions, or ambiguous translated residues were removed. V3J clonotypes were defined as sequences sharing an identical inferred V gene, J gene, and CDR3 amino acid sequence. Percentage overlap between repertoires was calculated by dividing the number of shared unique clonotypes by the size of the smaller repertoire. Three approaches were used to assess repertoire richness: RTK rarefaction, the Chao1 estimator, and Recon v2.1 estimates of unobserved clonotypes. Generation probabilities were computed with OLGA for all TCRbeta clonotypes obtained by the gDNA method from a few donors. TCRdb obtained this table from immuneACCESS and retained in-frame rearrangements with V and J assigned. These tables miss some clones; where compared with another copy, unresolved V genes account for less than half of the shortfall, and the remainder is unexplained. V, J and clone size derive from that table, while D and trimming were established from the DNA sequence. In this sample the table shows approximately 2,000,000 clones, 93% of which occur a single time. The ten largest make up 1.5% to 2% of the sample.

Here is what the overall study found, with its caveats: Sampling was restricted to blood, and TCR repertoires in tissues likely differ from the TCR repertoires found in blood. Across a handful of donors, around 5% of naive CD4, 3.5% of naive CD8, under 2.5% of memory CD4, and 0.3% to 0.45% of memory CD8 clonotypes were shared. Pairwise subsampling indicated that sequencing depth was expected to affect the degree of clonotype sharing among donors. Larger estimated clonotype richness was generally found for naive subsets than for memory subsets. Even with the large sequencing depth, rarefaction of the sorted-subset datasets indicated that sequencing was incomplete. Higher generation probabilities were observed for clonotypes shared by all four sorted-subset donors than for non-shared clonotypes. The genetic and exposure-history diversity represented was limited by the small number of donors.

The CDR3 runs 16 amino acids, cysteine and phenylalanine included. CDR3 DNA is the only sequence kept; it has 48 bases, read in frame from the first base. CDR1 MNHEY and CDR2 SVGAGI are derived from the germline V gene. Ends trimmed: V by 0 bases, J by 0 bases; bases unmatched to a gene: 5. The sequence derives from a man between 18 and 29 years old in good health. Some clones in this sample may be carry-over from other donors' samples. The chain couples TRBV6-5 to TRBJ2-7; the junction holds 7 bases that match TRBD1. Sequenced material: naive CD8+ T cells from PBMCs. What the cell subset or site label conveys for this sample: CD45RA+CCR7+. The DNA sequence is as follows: TGTGCCAGCAGTTACTCGACAGGGCTAGCCTCCTACGAGCAGTACTTC. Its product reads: CASSYSTGLASYEQYF.